Described below is a single T cell receptor (beta chain) sequence and its context. This specimen comes from a study of blood T cell repertoires in COVID-19. Study overall: Donors in the United States, Italy and Spain gave samples during acute or convalescent COVID-19.

Trimming took 2 bases from V and 5 from J, leaving 5 bases between them. This CDR3 has 12 residues. CDR1 and CDR2 (germline): SGHKS, YYEKEE (reference sequence). The data were produced by immunoSEQ multiplex PCR, yet TCRdb's version contains in-frame clones alone and is incomplete. The sample contains 110,000 to 150,000 clones, 80% of which appear only once. This sequence originates from a woman between 45 and 60 years old with acute or convalescent COVID-19. The V and J genes are TRBV5-5 and TRBJ2-1; no firm D call. Sequenced sample: peripheral blood. As DNA, the CDR3 is TGTGCCAGCAGCTTTTATAACAATGAGCAGTTCTTC. It is translated as CASSFYNNEQFF. The full variable domain, with the rest looked up from reference TRBV5-5 and TRBJ2-1, is DAGVTQSPTHLIKTRGQQVTLRCSPISGHKSVSWYQQVLGQGPQFIFQYYEKEERGRGNFPDRFSARQFPNYSSELNVNALLLGDSALYLCASSFYNNEQFFGPGTRLTVL.